This TCR beta chain is drawn from a study of cytomegalovirus exposure and HLA in healthy donors. Vbeta (60) and Jbeta (13) primers were used in the PCR. Method: immunoSEQ multiplex PCR; TCRdb's copy keeps in-frame clones and lacks some. The table has 280,000 or so clones, approximately 90% seen once. The receptor was derived from a woman aged 18-30 years in good health and CMV-seronegative. What was sequenced was PBMCs.

In DNA form, the CDR3 reads TGTGCCAGCAGTGGTAGGGGGGGACAAGAGACCCAGTACTTC. Amino acid sequence: CASSGRGGQETQYF. The gene calls are TRBV2 and TRBJ2-5, with D perhaps matching TRBD2 (7 bases). The CDR3 consists of 14 residues. Germline-derived CDR1 and CDR2 are SNHLY and FYNNEI. The V and J ends lost 4 bases and 2 bases respectively, with 11 bases between them.